These 2 T cell receptor beta chains were all obtained from the same sample, sequenced in a study of shared clonotypes between healthy human individuals. The assay was immunoSEQ multiplex PCR, and TCRdb's table has in-frame clones only and misses some. The sample consists of some 1.5 million clones, roughly 96% of them appearing once. Source material: naive CD4+ T cells sorted from blood. Indicated subset: CD45RA+ positively selected. These receptors all stem from a man between 25 and 39 years old in good health.

The chain carries TRBV28 and TRBJ1-1, with D tentatively TRBD1 (5 bases). Trimming removed 7 bases at V and 4 bases at J, with 16 bases between. CDR3 length: 14 residues. Looked up from germline, CDR1 is MDHEN and CDR2 is SYDVKM. CDR3 sequence: CASNGGSEGTEAFF. The CDR3 DNA is TGTGCCAGCAATGGGGGGAGTGAGGGCACTGAAGCTTTCTTT.

This chain joins TRBV27 and TRBJ2-2; 10 bases are shared with TRBD2. With 2 bases clipped from V and 3 bases from J, the junction kept 0 bases outside the gene matches. The length of the CDR3 is 15 residues. The germline V gene has CDR1 MNHEY and CDR2 SMNVEV (reference sequence). The CDR3, as DNA: TGTGCCAGCAGTTTAACTAGCGGGGACACCGGGGAGCTGTTTTTT. Translation gives CASSLTSGDTGELFF.